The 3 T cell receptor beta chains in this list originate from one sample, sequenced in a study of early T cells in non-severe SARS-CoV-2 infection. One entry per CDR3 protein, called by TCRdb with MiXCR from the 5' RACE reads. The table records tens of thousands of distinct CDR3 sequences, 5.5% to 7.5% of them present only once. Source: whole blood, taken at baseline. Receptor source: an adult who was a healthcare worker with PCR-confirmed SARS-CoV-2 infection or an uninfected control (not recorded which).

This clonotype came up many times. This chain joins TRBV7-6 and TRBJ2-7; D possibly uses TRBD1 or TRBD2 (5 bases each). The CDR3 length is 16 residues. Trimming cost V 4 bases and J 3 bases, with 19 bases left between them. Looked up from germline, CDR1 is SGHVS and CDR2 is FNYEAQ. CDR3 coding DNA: TGTGCCAGCAGCTCACTTGACCCCGAGGGGCTCTACGAGCAGTACTTC. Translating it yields CASSSLDPEGLYEQYF.

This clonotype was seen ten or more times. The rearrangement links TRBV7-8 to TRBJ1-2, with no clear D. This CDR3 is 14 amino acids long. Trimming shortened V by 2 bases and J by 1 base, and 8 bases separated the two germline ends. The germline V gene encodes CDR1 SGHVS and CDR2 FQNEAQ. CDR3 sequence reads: CASSLTRNNYGYTF. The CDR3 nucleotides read TGTGCCAGCAGCTTAACCAGGAATAACTATGGCTACACCTTC.

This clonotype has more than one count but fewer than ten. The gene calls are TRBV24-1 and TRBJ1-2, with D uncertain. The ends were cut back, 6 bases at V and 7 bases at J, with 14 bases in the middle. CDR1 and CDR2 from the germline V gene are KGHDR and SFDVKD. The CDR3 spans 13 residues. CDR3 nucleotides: TGTGCCACCAGTCAAACCCTTGGCGGTGGCTACACCTTC. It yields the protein CATSQTLGGGYTF.